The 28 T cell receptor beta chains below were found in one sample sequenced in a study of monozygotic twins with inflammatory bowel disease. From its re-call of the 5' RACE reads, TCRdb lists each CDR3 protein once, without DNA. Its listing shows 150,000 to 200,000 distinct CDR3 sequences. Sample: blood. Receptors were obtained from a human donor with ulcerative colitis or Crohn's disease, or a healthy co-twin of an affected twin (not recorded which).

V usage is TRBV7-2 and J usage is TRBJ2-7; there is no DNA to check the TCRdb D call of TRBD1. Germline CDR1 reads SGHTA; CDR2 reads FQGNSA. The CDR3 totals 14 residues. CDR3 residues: CASSPTTGNYEQYF.

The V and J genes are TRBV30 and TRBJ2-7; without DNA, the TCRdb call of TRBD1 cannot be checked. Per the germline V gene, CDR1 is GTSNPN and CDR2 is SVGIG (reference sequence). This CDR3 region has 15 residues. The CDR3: CAWSYRDRGRDEQYF.

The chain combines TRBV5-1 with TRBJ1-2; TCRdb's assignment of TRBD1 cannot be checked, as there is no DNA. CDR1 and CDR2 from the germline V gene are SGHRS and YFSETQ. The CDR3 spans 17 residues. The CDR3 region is CASSLVQGPWEAYGYTF.

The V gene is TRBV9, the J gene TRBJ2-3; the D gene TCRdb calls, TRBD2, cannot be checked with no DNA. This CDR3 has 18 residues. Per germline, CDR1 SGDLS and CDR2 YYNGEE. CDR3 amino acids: CASSVQGLAGVSTDTQYF.

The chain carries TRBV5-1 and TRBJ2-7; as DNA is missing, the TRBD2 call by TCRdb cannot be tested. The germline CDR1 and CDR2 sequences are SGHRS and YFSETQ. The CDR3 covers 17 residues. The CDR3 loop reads CASSLATSGRFNYEQYF.

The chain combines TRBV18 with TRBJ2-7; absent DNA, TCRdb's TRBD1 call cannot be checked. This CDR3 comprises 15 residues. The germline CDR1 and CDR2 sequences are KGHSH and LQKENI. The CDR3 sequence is CASSPPGGALYEQYF.

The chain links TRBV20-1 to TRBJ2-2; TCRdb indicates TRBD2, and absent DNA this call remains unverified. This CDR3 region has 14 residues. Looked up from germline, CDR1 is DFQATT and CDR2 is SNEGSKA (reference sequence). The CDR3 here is CSARDEGNTGELFF.

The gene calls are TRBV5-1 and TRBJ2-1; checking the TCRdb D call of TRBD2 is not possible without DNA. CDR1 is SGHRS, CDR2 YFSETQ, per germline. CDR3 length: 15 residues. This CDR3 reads CASSGGTSSYNEQFF.

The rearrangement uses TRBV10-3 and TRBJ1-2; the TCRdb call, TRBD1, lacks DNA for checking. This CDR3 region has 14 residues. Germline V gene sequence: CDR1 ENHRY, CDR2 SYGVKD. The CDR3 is CAISGTGVNYGYTF.

CDR3 region: CASSGRGPQETQYF. This chain uses TRBV6-1 with TRBJ2-5; TCRdb picks TRBD2, but there is no DNA to check that call. The germline V gene encodes CDR1 MNHNS and CDR2 SASEGT. The length of the CDR3 is 14 residues.

CDR3: CAISEVQNTEAFF. The rearrangement joins TRBV10-3 to TRBJ1-1. Germline V CDR1 and CDR2: ENHRY, SYGVKD. The CDR3 has 13 amino acids.

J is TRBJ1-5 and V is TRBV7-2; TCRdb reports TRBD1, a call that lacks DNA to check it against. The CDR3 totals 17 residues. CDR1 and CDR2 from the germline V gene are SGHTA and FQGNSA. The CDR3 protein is CASSLAVISPWNQPQHF.

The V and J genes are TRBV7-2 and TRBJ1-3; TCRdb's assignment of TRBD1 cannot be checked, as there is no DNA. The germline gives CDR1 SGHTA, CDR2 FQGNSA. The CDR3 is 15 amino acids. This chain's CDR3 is CASSSDRGSGNTIYF.

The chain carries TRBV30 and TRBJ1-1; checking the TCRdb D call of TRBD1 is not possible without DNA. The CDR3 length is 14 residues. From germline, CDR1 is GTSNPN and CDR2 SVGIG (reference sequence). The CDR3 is CAWTLRNMNTEAFF.

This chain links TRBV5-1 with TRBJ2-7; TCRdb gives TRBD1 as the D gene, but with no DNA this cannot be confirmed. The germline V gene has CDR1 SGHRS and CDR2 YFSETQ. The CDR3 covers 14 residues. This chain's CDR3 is CASSLVGRESEQYF.

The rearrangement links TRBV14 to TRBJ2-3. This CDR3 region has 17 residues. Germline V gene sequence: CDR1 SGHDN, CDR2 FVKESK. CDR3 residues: CASSQDLADLPTDTQYF.

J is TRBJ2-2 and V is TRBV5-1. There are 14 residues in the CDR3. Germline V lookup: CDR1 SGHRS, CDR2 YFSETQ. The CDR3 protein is CASSLTVYTGELFF.

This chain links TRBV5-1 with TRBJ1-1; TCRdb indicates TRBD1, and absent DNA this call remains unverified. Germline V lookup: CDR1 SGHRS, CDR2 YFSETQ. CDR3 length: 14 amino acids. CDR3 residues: CASWSGEKNTEAFF.

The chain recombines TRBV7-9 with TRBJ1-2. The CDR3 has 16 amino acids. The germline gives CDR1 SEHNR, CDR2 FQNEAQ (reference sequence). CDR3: CASSLKGRGADIGYTF.

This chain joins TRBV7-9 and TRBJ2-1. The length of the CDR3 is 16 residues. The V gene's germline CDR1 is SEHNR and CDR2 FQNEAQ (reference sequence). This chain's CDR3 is CASSLNMVPSYNEQFF.

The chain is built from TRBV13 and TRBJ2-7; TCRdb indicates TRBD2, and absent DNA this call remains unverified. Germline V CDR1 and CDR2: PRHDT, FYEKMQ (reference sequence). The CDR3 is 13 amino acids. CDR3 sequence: CASSRGSPYEQYF.

The CDR3: CASSEGTGGWNIQYF. V usage is TRBV2 and J usage is TRBJ2-4; the D call from TCRdb, TRBD1, cannot be confirmed without DNA. Per germline, CDR1 SNHLY and CDR2 FYNNEI. The CDR3 covers 15 residues.

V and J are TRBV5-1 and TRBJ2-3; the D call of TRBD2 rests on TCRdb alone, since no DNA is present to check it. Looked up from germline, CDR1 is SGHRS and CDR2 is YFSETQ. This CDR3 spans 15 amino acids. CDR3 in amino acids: CASSLVAGVADTQYF. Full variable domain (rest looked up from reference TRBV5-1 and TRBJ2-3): KAGVTQTPRYLIKTRGQQVTLSCSPISGHRSVSWYQQTPGQGLQFLFEYFSETQRNKGNFPGRFSGRQFSNSRSEMNVSTLELGDSALYLCASSLVAGVADTQYFGPGTRLTVL.

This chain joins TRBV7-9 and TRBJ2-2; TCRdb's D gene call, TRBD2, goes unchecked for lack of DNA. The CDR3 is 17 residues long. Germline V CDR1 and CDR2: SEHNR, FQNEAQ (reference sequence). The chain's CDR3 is CASSPKREGANTGELFF.

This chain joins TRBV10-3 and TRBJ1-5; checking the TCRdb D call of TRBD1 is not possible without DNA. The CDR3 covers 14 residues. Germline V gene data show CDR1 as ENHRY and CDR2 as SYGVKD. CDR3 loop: CAISVRQGSQPQHF.

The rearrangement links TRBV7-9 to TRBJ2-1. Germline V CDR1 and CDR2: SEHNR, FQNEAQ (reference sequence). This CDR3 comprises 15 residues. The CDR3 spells CASSRHLNVMYEQFF.

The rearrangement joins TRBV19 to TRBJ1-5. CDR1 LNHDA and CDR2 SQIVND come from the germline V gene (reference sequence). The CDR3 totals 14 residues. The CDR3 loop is CASSISGSNQPQHF.

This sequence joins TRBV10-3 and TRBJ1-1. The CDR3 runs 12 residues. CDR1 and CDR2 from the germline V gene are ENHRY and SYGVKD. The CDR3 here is CATGGADTEAFF.